This is a list of T cell receptor beta chains from one sample in a study of T cells expressing NK-cell markers. Using the 5' RACE reads, TCRdb records one entry per CDR3 protein without DNA. Its clone listing holds some 500,000 distinct CDR3 sequences. Sequenced input: blood T cells: a sorted CD56 or NKG2C T cell subset, CD4+ or CD8+ T cells, or bulk PBMC T cells (not recorded which). The source is a woman aged 50 to 60 in good health. Each CDR3 is given with its conserved first and last residue. Each record gives: J gene, clone size, V gene, CDR3 protein. A row's size may be missing; if present it is once, few, many or a size class.

>TRBJ2-5|-|TRBV12-3/TRBV12-4
CASSFSGEGPQYF
>TRBJ1-2|-|TRBV12-3/TRBV12-4
CASSLVVARGYTF
>TRBJ1-1|-|TRBV24-1
CATRDWENTEAFF
>TRBJ2-2|-|TRBV2
CASSGERNTGELFF
>TRBJ2-7|-|TRBV10-3
CAISERTGLFGNEQYF
>TRBJ1-2|-|TRBV7-9
CASSLTGGNYGYTF
>TRBJ1-2|-|TRBV5-1
CASSPRPGDYGYTF
>TRBJ2-3|-|TRBV7-2
CASSPSSGSTDTQYF
>TRBJ2-3|-|TRBV12-3/TRBV12-4
CASSLVVRDAQYF
>TRBJ2-5|-|TRBV7-2
CASSFPGTTEETQYF
>TRBJ1-2|-|TRBV20-1
CSARVGREVHGYTF
>TRBJ2-2|medium-sized|TRBV3-1
CASSPLSGNTGELFF
>TRBJ2-1|-|TRBV25-1
CASSRREYNEQFF
>TRBJ1-2|-|TRBV24-1
CATSAGFGYTF
>TRBJ1-5|-|TRBV20-1
CSASLGGNSNQPQHF
>TRBJ2-2|-|TRBV10-2
CASSETTGGANTGELFF
>TRBJ1-1|-|TRBV20-1
CSARDGSTPSRNTEAFF
>TRBJ1-1|-|TRBV10-2
CASSEPLDTEAFF
>TRBJ2-2|-|TRBV15
CATSGGLAGYTGELFF
>TRBJ2-5|-|TRBV3-1
CASSQGDSLVQETQYF
>TRBJ2-3|-|TRBV20-1
CSASPTAAGEGDTQYF
>TRBJ2-2|-|TRBV29-1
CSGGLAGTGELFF
>TRBJ2-1|-|TRBV14
CASSQGLASGRTNEQFF
>TRBJ2-1|-|TRBV11-3
CASSLVLAGDSYNEQFF
>TRBJ2-3|-|TRBV4-2
CASSQLAGRLDTQYF
>TRBJ2-7|-|TRBV2
CASTRDRGFYEQYF
>TRBJ2-5|-|TRBV3-1
CASSQGLAERETQYF
>TRBJ2-7|-|TRBV5-6
CASSRQGSSSYEQYF
>TRBJ2-5|-|TRBV29-1
CSFRHRGETQYF
>TRBJ1-3|-|TRBV6-1
CASRSQGYSGNTIYF
>TRBJ1-1|-|TRBV5-1
CASGTGGRVSEAFF
>TRBJ1-2|-|TRBV4-1
CASSQPTGTYGYTF
>TRBJ1-1|-|TRBV11-3
CASSTRQGRAEAFF
>TRBJ2-1|-|TRBV20-1
CSATDRIEGNEQFF
>TRBJ1-1|-|TRBV19
CASNGGQGAFF
>TRBJ2-1|-|TRBV20-1
CSARAASRGNEQFF
>TRBJ2-3|-|TRBV5-1
CASRGGALASTDTQYF
>TRBJ2-5|-|TRBV10-3
CAISYSTLGTQYF
>TRBJ2-1|-|TRBV12-3/TRBV12-4
CASSLVPGVSIGNEQFF
>TRBJ2-7|-|TRBV27
CASSTRLAGEYEQYF
>TRBJ2-1|-|TRBV18
CASSAGGGDEQFF
>TRBJ1-2|-|TRBV29-1
CSVSDNNYGYTF
>TRBJ1-4|-|TRBV2
CASSVTNEKLFF
>TRBJ2-6|-|TRBV30
CAWSWGKSGANVLTF
>TRBJ2-3|-|TRBV28
CASSPHRQFGGDTQYF
>TRBJ1-3|-|TRBV2
CASGDRGNTIYF
>TRBJ2-1|-|TRBV6-5
CASSYSGVLNEQFF
>TRBJ2-1|-|TRBV12-3/TRBV12-4
CASSPALAASFYNEQFF
>TRBJ2-5|-|TRBV11-3
CASSLGSVWGRETQYF
>TRBJ2-1|-|TRBV6-2/TRBV6-3
CASSLGLKGFF
>TRBJ2-1|-|TRBV20-1
CSARDDRGIGEQFF
>TRBJ1-5|-|TRBV30
CAWSSGNQPQHF
>TRBJ1-1|-|TRBV12-3/TRBV12-4
CASSPDRAPEAFF
>TRBJ2-4|-|TRBV9
CASSGSGGAGNIQYF